This entry features one T cell receptor beta chain sequence. Its specificity is unknown. Within the ViraFEST assay, antigen-specific CD4+ T cells underwent expansion with viral peptide pools prior to sequencing. Subsequent to a culture period of about nine days, CD4+ T cells were isolated. All vaccine recipients tested negative for nucleocapsid antibodies and had never contracted SARS-CoV-2 infection. About 2.1 million PBMC were seeded per well and grown in the presence of about 9 IU/ml IL-2 and about 10 ug/ml peptides. TCRdb's table, derived via immunoSEQ multiplex PCR, lists solely in-frame clones and lacks some. Here the sample spans fewer than 30,000 clones, 72% being singletons. The data derive from a study of vaccination effects on CD4 cells after COVID-19. The CDR3 spans 14 residues. V lost 3 bases and J 10 bases, leaving 14 bases between the germline ends. CDR1 and CDR2 (germline): SGHRS, YFSETQ.

This chain joins TRBV5-1 and TRBJ1-6; a weak D match, TRBD1 (5 bases). The source is a human donor who received a COVID-19 vaccine. Sequencing used CD4+ T cells from PBMCs cultured with SARS-CoV-2 spike peptides, obtained before COVID-19 vaccination. CDR3 DNA: TGCGCCAGCAGCTGGACGACAGAAACCTCACCCCTCCACTTT. It encodes CASSWTTETSPLHF.